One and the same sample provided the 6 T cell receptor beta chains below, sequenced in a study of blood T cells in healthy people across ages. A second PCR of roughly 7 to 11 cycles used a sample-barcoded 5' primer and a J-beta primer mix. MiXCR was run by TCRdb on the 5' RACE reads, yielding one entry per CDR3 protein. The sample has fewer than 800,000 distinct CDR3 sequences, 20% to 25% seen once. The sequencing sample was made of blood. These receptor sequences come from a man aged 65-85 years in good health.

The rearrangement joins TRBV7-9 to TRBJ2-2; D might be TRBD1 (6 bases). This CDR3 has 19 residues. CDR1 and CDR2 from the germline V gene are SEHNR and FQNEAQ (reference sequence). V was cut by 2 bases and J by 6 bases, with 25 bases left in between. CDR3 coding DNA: TGTGCCAGCAGCTTAATTCTTCCCGCCGGACAGTCGAAAGCCGGGGAGCTGTTTTTT. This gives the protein CASSLILPAGQSKAGELFF.

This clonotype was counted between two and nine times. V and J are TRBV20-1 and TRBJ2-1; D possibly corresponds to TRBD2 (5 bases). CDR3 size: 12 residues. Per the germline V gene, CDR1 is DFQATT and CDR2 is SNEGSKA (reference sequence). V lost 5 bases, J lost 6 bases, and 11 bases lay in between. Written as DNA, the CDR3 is TGCAGTGCTTCGACTGGAGGCAATGAGCAGTTCTTC. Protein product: CSASTGGNEQFF.

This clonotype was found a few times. In DNA form, the CDR3 reads TGTGCCAGCAGCCCCGGGACTAGAGGTGAGCAGTACTTC. It codes for CASSPGTRGEQYF. The chain carries TRBV7-9 and TRBJ2-7; 8 bases are shared with TRBD2. The V segment lost 5 bases and the J segment 7 bases; nucleotides outside the gene matches: 7. The length of the CDR3 is 13 residues. Per the germline V gene, CDR1 is SEHNR and CDR2 is FQNEAQ (reference sequence). Based on the CDR3 plus reference TRBV7-9 and TRBJ2-7, the full variable domain is DTGVSQNPRHKITKRGQNVTFRCDPISEHNRLYWYRQTLGQGPEFLTYFQNEAQLEKSRLLSDRFSAERPKGSFSTLEIQRTEQGDSAMYLCASSPGTRGEQYFGPGTRLTVT.

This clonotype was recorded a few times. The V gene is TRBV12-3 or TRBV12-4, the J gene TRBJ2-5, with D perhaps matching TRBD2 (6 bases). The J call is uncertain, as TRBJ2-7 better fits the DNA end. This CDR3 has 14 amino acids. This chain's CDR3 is CASRIGRTSYEQYF. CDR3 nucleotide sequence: TGTGCCAGCAGGATTGGGAGGACGAGCTACGAGCAGTACTTC.

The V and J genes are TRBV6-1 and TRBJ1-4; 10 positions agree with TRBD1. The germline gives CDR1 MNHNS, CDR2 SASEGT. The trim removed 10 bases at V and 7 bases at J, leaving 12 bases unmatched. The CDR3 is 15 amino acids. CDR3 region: CATRDRGDYFEKLFF. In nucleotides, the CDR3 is TGTGCCACCAGGGACAGGGGCGATTATTTTGAAAAACTGTTTTTT.

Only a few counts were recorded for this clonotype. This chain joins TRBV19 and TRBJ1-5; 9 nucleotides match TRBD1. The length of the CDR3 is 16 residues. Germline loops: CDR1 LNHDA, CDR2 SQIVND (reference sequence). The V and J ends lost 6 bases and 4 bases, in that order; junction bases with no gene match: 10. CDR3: CASRQSTGGFNQPQHF. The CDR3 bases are TGTGCCAGTAGACAAAGTACAGGGGGCTTTAATCAGCCCCAGCATTTT.